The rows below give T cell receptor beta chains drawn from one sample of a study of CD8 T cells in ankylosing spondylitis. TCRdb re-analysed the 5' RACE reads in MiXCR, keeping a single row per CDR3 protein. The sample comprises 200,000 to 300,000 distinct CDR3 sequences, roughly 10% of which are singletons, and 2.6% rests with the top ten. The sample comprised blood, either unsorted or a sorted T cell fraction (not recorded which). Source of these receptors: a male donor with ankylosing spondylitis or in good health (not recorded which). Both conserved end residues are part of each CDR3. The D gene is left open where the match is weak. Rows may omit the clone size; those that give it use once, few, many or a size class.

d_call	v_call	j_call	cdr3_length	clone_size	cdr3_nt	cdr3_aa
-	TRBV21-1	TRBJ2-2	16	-	TGTGCCAACAGGTCCCACAGGGAGGGTCGATCCGGGGAGCTGTTTTTT	CANRSHREGRSGELFF
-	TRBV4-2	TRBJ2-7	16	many	TGTGCCAGCAGCCCAACCTCCAGGACTGATTTCTACGAGCAGTACTTC	CASSPTSRTDFYEQYF
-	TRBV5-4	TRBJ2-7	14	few	TGTGCCAGCAGCTTGAAACAGGACTCCTACGAGCAGTACTTC	CASSLKQDSYEQYF
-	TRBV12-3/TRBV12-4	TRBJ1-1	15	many	TGTGCCAGCAATCTACATCTCGGAAAGAACACTGAAGCTTTCTTT	CASNLHLGKNTEAFF
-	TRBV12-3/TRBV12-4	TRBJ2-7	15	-	TGTGCCAGCAGTTTTGGCGGGACAGCCTCCTACGAGCAGTACTTC	CASSFGGTASYEQYF
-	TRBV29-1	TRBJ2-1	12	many	TGCAGCGTTGAGGGACCCGGCAATGAGCAGTTCTTC	CSVEGPGNEQFF
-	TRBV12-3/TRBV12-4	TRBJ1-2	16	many	TGTGCCAGCAGCCCAGAAATAGTCCCAGGGAACTATGGCTACACCTTC	CASSPEIVPGNYGYTF
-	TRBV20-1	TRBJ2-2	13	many	TGCAGTGCCTCTCTAGAGAACACCGGGGAGCTGTTTTTT	CSASLENTGELFF
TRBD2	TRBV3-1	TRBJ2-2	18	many	TGTGCCAGCAGCCTCCCGGGACTAGCGGGGTATACCGGCGGGGAGCTGTTTTTT	CASSLPGLAGYTGGELFF
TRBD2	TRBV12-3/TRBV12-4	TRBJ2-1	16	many	TGTGCCAGCAGCACGACTAGCGGGAGGGCCTACAATGAGCAGTTCTTC	CASSTTSGRAYNEQFF
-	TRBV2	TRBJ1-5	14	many	TGTGCCAGCAGAGCTTGGACGGAAGGGCAGCCCCAGCATTTT	CASRAWTEGQPQHF
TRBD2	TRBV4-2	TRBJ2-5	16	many	TGTGCCAGCAGCCAAGCGCCGACTAGCGGGGATGAGACCCAGTACTTC	CASSQAPTSGDETQYF
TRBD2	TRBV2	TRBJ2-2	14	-	TGTGCCAGCAGTGAAGTAACCCTCGGCGGGGGGCTGTTTTTT	CASSEVTLGGGLFF
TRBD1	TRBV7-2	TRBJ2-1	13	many	TGTGCCAGCAGGGGGACAGTTTACAATGGGCAGTTCTTC	CASRGTVYNGQFF
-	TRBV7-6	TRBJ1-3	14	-	TGTGCCAGCAGCTTGTCGGACGGGAGAAACACCATATATTTT	CASSLSDGRNTIYF
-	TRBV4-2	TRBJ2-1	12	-	TGTGCCGGGGGAGACGGCTACAATGAGCAGTTCTTC	CAGGDGYNEQFF
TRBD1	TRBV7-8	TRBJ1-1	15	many	TGTGCCAGCAGTCTACCAGGGGGAATGAACACTGAAGCTTTCTTT	CASSLPGGMNTEAFF
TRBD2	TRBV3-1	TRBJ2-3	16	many	TGTGCCAGCAGCAAACTAGCGGGTGTAAGGACAGATACGCAGTATTTT	CASSKLAGVRTDTQYF
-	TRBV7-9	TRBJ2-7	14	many	TGTGCCAGCAGCCCCTCGGGACTCTCCTACGAGCAGTACTTC	CASSPSGLSYEQYF
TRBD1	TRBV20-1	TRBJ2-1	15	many	TGCAGTGCCAACCGGGACAGGTTTTCCTACAATGAGCAGTTCTTC	CSANRDRFSYNEQFF
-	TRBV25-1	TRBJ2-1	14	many	TGTGCCAGCAGTGAGCTGGGGCAACTAAATGAGCAGTTCTTC	CASSELGQLNEQFF
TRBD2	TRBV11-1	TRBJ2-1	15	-	TGTGCCAGCAGCCAAAGCGGGGGGGCCTTGAATGAGCAGTTCTTC	CASSQSGGALNEQFF